What follows are 4 T cell receptor beta chains derived from one specimen sequenced in a study of T cells in women clearing cervical HPV infection. Produced via immunoSEQ multiplex PCR; TCRdb's table is partial and in-frame only. Its table records roughly 25,000 clones. Source material: blood buffy coat. Source of these receptors: a woman aged 18-69 years with a cervical HPV16 infection that either progressed to CIN3+ or cleared (not recorded which).

In regard to this clone: The read terminates 3 residues before the CDR3 end, so the remaining end is supplied by the germline J gene. V gene TRBV10-2 combines with J gene TRBJ1-1; D unclear. This CDR3 comprises 18 residues. Trimming removed 4 bases from V and 1 base from J, with 22 bases in between. Germline CDR1 reads WSHSY; CDR2 reads SAAADI. CDR3 loop: CASSVFLGSSLGNTEAFF. The CDR3 bases that were read are TGCGCCAGCAGTGTATTCCTGGGCAGCTCGTTAGGGAACACTGAA.

Worth noting for this clone: Coverage ceases 3 residues before the CDR3 finishes, and the germline J gene fills in the end. The chain carries TRBV19 and TRBJ2-1; TRBD2 aligns across 13 bases. Germline assignment: CDR1 LNHDA and CDR2 SQIVND (reference sequence). CDR3 length: 16 residues. Trimming took 6 bases from V and 4 from J; bases not matched to a gene: 6. The CDR3 loop reads CASRSKTSGRYNEQFF. CDR3 DNA (partial): TGTGCCAGTAGGAGCAAGACTAGCGGGAGGTACAATGAG.

Comments on this clone: The DNA ends 3 residues before the CDR3 does, and the rest of the CDR3 is filled in from the germline J gene. The chain uses TRBV18 and TRBJ2-7; D gene unclear. Germline V lookup: CDR1 KGHSH, CDR2 LQKENI. The CDR3 loop spans 16 amino acids. Trimming pared 3 bases from V and 0 bases from J, leaving 15 bases between. The CDR3 DNA, read in part, is TGTGCCAGCTCACCCGGGTTGTGGCAGCGCTCCTACGAG. Protein sequence: CASSPGLWQRSYE. The entire CDR3 reads CASSPGLWQRSYEQYF.

CDR3 bases read: TGCGCCAGCAGCTTGGGCACAGGGAACACTGAA. Residues: CASSLGTGNTE. The entire CDR3 is CASSLGTGNTEAFF. This chain joins TRBV5-1 and TRBJ1-1; TRBD1 is a possible D gene (5 bases). The read ends 3 residues shy of where the CDR3 ends; the end is completed using the germline J gene. Germline CDR1 reads SGHRS; CDR2 reads YFSETQ. Trimming cost V 0 bases and J 1 base, with 7 bases left between them. CDR3 length: 14 amino acids. The variable domain in full, with the rest retrieved from reference TRBV5-1 and TRBJ1-1, is KAGVTQTPRYLIKTRGQQVTLSCSPISGHRSVSWYQQTPGQGLQFLFEYFSETQRNKGNFPGRFSGRQFSNSRSEMNVSTLELGDSALYLCASSLGTGNTEAFFGQGTRLTVV.